Given below is one T cell receptor (beta chain) in context. Measured with immunoSEQ multiplex PCR; TCRdb has only the in-frame clones, and not every one. The top ten hold approximately 4.1% of the sample, which has under 350,000 clones, 80% to 90% seen once. Participant age was roughly 18 to 89 years, and participants resided in around 24 US areas. Recovery meant two consecutive negative NP/OP PCR tests, professional clearance, or resolved symptoms. The CDR3 has 17 residues. Losses at the gene ends were 6 bases for V and 4 bases for J; bases not matched to a gene: 17. Germline V lookup: CDR1 KGHSH, CDR2 LQKENI. This sample is part of a study of blood T cell repertoires in COVID-19. Looking at the study overall: Collection of acute and convalescent COVID-19 samples took place in the United States, Italy and Spain. T cells, B-cell-depleted T cells, or PBMCs supplied cDNA or gDNA.

Material for sequencing was PBMCs or T cells enriched from blood (not recorded which). The rearrangement links TRBV18 to TRBJ1-1, with 7 nucleotides matching TRBD1. This sequence was found in a man younger than 40 who had recovered from COVID-19. The CDR3 spells CASSLYAGGTAPTEAFF. For the CDR3, the DNA is TGTGCCAGCTCTCTCTATGCGGGGGGGACAGCACCCACTGAAGCTTTCTTT.